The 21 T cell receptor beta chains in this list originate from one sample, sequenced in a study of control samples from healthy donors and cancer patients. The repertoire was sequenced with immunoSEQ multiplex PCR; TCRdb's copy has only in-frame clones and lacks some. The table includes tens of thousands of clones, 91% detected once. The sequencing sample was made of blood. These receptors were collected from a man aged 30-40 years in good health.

CDR3 loop: CASTSLYTSGGLNEQFF. The CDR3 DNA reads TGTGCCAGTACCTCCCTTTACACTAGCGGGGGCCTTAATGAGCAGTTCTTC. The chain combines TRBV19 with TRBJ2-1, with 11 bases identical to TRBD2. The CDR3 spans 17 residues. The ends lost 7 bases at V and 7 bases at J; junction bases unmatched: 15. The germline CDR1 and CDR2 sequences are LNHDA and SQIVND (reference sequence). The variable domain in full, completed from reference TRBV19 and TRBJ2-1, reads DGGITQSPKYLFRKEGQNVTLSCEQNLNHDAMYWYRQDPGQGLRLIYYSQIVNDFQKGDIAEGYSVSREKKESFPLTVTSAQKNPTAFYLCASTSLYTSGGLNEQFFGPGTRLTVL.

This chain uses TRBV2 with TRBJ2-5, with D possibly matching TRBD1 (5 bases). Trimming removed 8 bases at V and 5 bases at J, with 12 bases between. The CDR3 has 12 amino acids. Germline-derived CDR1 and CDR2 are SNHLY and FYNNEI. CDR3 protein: CASGARLETQYF. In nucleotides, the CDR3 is TGTGCCAGCGGGGCCCGTTTGGAGACCCAGTACTTC.

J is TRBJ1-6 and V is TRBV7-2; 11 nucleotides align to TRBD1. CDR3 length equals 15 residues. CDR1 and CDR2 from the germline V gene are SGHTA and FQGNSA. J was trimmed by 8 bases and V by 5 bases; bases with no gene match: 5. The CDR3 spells CASSLRTGGDSPLHF. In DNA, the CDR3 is TGTGCCAGCAGCCTCAGGACAGGGGGCGATTCACCCCTCCACTTT.

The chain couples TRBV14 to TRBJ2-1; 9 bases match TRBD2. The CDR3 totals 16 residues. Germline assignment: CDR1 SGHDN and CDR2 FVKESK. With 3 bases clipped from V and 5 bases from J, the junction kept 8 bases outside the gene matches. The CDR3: CASSHPGTSLHNEQFF. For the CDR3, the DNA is TGTGCCAGCAGCCACCCAGGGACTAGCTTGCACAATGAGCAGTTCTTC.

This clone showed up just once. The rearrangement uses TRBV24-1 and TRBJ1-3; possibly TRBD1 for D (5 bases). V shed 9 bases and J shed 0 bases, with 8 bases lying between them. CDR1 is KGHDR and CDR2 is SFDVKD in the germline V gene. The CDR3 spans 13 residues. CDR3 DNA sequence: TGTGCCACCGGGGGGAACTCTGGAAACACCATATATTTT. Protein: CATGGNSGNTIYF.

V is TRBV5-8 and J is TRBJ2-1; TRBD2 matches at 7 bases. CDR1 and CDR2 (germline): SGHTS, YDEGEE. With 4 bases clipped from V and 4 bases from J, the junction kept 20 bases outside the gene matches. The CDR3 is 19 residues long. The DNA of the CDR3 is TGTGCCAGCAGCCATAAGAAACTAGCGAACCCGAGGGCTTACAATGAGCAGTTCTTC. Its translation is CASSHKKLANPRAYNEQFF.

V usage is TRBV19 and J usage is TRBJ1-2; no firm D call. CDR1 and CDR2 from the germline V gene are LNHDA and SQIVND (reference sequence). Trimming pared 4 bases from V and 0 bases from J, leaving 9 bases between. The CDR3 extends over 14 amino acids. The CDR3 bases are TGTGCCAGTAGTACAGTTAATACTAACTATGGCTACACCTTC. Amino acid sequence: CASSTVNTNYGYTF.

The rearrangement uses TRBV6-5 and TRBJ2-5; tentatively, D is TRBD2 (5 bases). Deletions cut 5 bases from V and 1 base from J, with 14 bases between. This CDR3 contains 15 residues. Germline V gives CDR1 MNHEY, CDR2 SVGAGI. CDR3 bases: TGTGCCAGCAGTCCATCGCTAGCTAGCCAAGAGACCCAGTACTTC. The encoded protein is CASSPSLASQETQYF.

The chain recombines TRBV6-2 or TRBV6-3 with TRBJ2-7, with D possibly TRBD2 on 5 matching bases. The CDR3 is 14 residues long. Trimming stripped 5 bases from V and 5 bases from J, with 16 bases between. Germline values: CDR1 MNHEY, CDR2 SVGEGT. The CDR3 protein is CASSPLTRIHEQYF. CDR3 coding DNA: TGTGCCAGCAGTCCCCTTACTAGGATCCACGAGCAGTACTTC.

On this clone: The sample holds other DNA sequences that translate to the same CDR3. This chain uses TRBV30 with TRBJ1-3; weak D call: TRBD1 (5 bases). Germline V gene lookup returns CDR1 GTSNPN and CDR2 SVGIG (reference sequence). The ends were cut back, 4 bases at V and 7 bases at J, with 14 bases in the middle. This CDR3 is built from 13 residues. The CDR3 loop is CAWTFQGFNTIYF. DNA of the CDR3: TGTGCCTGGACCTTCCAGGGTTTCAACACCATATATTTT.

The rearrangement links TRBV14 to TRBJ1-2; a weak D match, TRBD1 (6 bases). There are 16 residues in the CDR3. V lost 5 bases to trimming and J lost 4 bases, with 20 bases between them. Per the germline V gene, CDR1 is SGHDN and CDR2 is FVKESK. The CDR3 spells CASSYNDRPTSYGYTF. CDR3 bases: TGTGCCAGCAGCTACAATGACAGGCCCACTTCCTATGGCTACACCTTC.

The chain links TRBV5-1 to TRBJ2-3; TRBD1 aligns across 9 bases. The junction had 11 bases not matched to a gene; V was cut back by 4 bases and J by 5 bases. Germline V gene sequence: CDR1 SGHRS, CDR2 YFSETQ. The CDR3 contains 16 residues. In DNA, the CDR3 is TGCGCCAGCAGCACAACCTCCGGGACAGGGTTAGATACGCAGTATTTT. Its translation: CASSTTSGTGLDTQYF.

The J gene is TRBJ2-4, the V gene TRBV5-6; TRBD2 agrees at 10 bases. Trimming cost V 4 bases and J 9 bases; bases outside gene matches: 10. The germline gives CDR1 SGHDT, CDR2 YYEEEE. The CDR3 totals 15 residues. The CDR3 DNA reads TGTGCCAGCAGCCAACACTCAGCGGGAGGGGGCATTCAGTACTTC. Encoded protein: CASSQHSAGGGIQYF.

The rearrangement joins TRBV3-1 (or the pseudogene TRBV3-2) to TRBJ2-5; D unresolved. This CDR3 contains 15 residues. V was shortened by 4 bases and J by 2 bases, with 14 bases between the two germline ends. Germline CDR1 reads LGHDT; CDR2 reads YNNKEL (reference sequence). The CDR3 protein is CASSPRRTRQETQYF. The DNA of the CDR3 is TGTGCCAGCAGCCCCAGGCGGACGAGACAAGAGACCCAGTACTTC.

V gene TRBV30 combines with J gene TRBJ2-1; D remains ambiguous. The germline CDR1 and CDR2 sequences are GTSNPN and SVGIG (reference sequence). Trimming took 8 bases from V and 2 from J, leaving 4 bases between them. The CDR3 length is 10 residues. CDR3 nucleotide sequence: TGTGCCGGGACCTACAATGAGCAGTTCTTC. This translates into CAGTYNEQFF.

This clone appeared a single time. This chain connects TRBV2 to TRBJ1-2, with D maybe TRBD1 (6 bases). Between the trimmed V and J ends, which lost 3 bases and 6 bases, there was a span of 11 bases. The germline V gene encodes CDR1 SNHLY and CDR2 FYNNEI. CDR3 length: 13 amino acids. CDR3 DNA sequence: TGTGCCAGCAGTGATGGCAGGGGTGATGGCTACACCTTC. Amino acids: CASSDGRGDGYTF.

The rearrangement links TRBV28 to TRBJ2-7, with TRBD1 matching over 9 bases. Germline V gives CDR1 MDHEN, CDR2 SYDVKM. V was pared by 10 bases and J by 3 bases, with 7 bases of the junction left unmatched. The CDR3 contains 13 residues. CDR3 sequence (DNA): TGTGCCACCTTGGGGGACAGGGACTACGAGCAGTACTTC. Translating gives CATLGDRDYEQYF.

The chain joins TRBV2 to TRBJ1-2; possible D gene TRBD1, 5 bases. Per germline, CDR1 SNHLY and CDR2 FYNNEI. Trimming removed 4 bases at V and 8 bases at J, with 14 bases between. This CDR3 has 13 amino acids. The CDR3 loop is CASSALGAGGYTF. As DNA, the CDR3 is TGTGCCAGCAGTGCGCTCGGGGCAGGCGGCTACACCTTC.

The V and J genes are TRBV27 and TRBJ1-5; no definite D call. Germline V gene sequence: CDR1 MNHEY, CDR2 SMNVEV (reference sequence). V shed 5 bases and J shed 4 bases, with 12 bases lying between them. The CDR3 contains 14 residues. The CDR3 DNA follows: TGTGCCAGCAGTACTGGGCTGACAAATCAGCCCCAGCATTTT. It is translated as CASSTGLTNQPQHF.

As DNA, the CDR3 is TGTGCCAGCAGCCAAGGGGTTCCAGAGACCCAGTACTTC. Translation gives CASSQGVPETQYF. The chain joins TRBV28 to TRBJ2-5; TRBD1 is a possible D gene (5 bases). Trimming pared 6 bases from V and 4 bases from J, leaving 12 bases between. The CDR3 extends over 13 amino acids. CDR1 MDHEN and CDR2 SYDVKM come from the germline V gene.

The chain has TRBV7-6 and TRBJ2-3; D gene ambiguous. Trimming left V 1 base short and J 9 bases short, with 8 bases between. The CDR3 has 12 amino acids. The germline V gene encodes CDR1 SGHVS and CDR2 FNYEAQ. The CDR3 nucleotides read TGTGCCAGCAGCTTAGAGGAGAACACGCAGTATTTT. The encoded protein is CASSLEENTQYF.